This TCR beta chain emerged from a study of blood T cell repertoires in COVID-19. Study as a whole: The cDNA or gDNA used as material had been derived from T cells, B-cell-depleted T cells, or PBMCs.

Per the study methods: Estimated nucleated cell counts came from reference gene primer amplification. The method was immunoSEQ multiplex PCR; TCRdb's version includes in-frame clones alone and lacks a portion of them. The DNA was the basis for D and trimming; V, J and clone size are from that table. Of roughly 300,000 clones listed, around 85% were seen once; the top ten hold about 2.7%. Participants were aged about 18 to 90 years, lived in about 26 US areas, and enrolled virtually. In Cohort 3, a recovered donor had either two negative PCRs, clearance, or symptom resolution. V shed 6 bases, J shed 2 bases, and the junction held 5 bases outside the gene matches. CDR3 length equals 15 residues. Germline CDR1 is MNHEY and CDR2 is SVGAGI.

The sequence was collected from a woman aged 45 to 65 who had recovered from COVID-19. Sequencing used PBMCs or T cells enriched from blood (not recorded which). V gene TRBV6-5 combines with J gene TRBJ1-5; TRBD1 aligns across 9 bases. The CDR3 region is CASSRTGERNQPQHF. CDR3 in DNA: TGTGCCAGCAGCCGGACAGGGGAACGCAATCAGCCCCAGCATTTT.